The rows below give T cell receptor beta chains drawn from one sample of a study of post-analysis software for immune sequencing data. TCRdb re-called the PCR reads with MiXCR, one entry per CDR3 protein. Of a few hundred thousand distinct CDR3 sequences detected, less than 35% appear once; the ten largest clones hold about an eighth. Sequencing was carried out using blood. These receptors came from a girl aged 5 to 17 with multiple sclerosis. Both conserved end residues are part of each CDR3. D genes are given only for firm matches. Some rows mark clone size as missing; the rest say once, few, many or name a class of expanded clone.

few,TRBJ2-5,TRBV13,TRBD1,CASSLVATGGRAETQYF,TGTGCCAGCAGCTTAGTAGCCACAGGGGGCCGGGCGGAGACCCAGTACTTC
NA,TRBJ2-3,TRBV19,NA,CASSYWVAQDTQYF,TGTGCCAGTAGTTACTGGGTAGCTCAAGATACGCAGTATTTT
NA,TRBJ2-5,TRBV7-3,TRBD2,CASSYQAGGPRNEQYF,TGTGCCAGCAGCTACCAGGCGGGGGGTCCTCGCAATGAGCAGTACTTC
NA,TRBJ1-2,TRBV7-2,NA,CASSSRDLGVYGYTF,TGTGCCAGCAGCTCCCGGGACCTTGGAGTCTATGGCTACACCTTC
NA,TRBJ1-4,TRBV6-1,NA,CASSDEQGANEKLFF,TGTGCCAGCAGTGACGAACAGGGAGCTAATGAAAAACTGTTTTTT
NA,TRBJ2-5,TRBV11-2,TRBD2,CASSLLGLAGMETQYF,TGTGCCAGCAGCTTACTGGGACTAGCGGGGATGGAGACCCAGTACTTC
NA,TRBJ2-1,TRBV10-1,TRBD2,CASRVVGRGGSYNEQFF,TGCGCCAGCAGGGTAGTCGGGCGGGGGGGCTCCTACAATGAGCAGTTCTTC
NA,TRBJ1-1,TRBV24-1,NA,CATSVEEVGTEAFF,TGTGCCACCAGTGTAGAGGAGGTGGGCACTGAAGCTTTCTTT
NA,TRBJ2-7,TRBV4-2,TRBD2,CASSQDYRRLAGSYEQYF,TGTGCCAGCAGCCAAGATTATAGAAGACTAGCGGGCTCCTACGAGCAGTACTTC
NA,TRBJ1-4,TRBV7-2,NA,CASSLANVNEKLFF,TGTGCCAGCAGCTTAGCAAACGTTAATGAAAAACTGTTTTTT
many,TRBJ2-7,TRBV3-1,NA,CASSPTGGEQYF,TGTGCCAGCAGCCCGACTGGGGGGGAGCAGTACTTC
few,TRBJ2-5,TRBV7-2,TRBD2,CASSPPGTTLGETQYF,TGTGCCAGCAGCCCCCCCGGGACTACCCTCGGGGAGACCCAGTACTTC
NA,TRBJ2-1,TRBV13,TRBD1,CASSRPRDSYNEQFF,TGTGCCAGCAGCCGCCCGAGGGACAGCTACAATGAGCAGTTCTTC
NA,TRBJ2-7,TRBV7-2,TRBD2,CASSPGGLAASYEQYF,TGTGCCAGCAGCCCGGGGGGGCTAGCGGCATCCTACGAGCAGTACTTC
NA,TRBJ2-5,TRBV4-2,NA,CASSQGLAEGTQYF,TGTGCCAGCAGCCAAGGGCTAGCCGAGGGGACCCAGTACTTC
few,TRBJ2-1,TRBV4-3,TRBD2,CASSQDRGGATYNEQFF,TGCGCCAGCAGCCAAGATCGCGGGGGGGCCACCTACAATGAGCAGTTCTTC
few,TRBJ2-7,TRBV5-1,TRBD1,CASSSQDRGPTYEQYF,TGCGCCAGCAGCTCTCAAGACAGGGGGCCTACCTACGAGCAGTACTTC
NA,TRBJ2-1,TRBV5-1,TRBD2,CASREYSGGERNEQFF,TGCGCCAGCAGGGAGTATAGCGGGGGGGAGAGGAATGAGCAGTTCTTC
NA,TRBJ1-5,TRBV28,NA,CASSLGGEPQHF,TGTGCCAGCAGTTTAGGGGGGGAGCCCCAGCATTTT
NA,TRBJ1-1,TRBV28,NA,CASSFQNSEAFF,TGTGCCAGCAGTTTCCAGAATTCTGAAGCTTTCTTT
NA,TRBJ2-4,TRBV5-1,NA,CASSPGPLRAKNIQYF,TGCGCCAGCAGCCCCGGGCCCCTCAGGGCCAAAAACATTCAGTACTTC
NA,TRBJ2-3,TRBV6-6,NA,CASSYGQPGTPDTQYF,TGTGCCAGCAGTTACGGGCAGCCCGGAACCCCAGATACGCAGTATTTT
NA,TRBJ2-3,TRBV12-3/TRBV12-4,NA,CASRRGAADTQYF,TGTGCCAGCAGGAGAGGGGCGGCAGATACGCAGTATTTT
many,TRBJ2-3,TRBV12-3/TRBV12-4,NA,CASSLGLANADTQYF,TGTGCCAGCAGTTTAGGGCTAGCGAATGCAGATACGCAGTATTTT
NA,TRBJ2-7,TRBV12-3/TRBV12-4,TRBD1,CASTAGQGTWQYF,TGTGCCAGCACTGCGGGACAGGGTACGTGGCAGTACTTC
few,TRBJ2-7,TRBV7-8,TRBD1,CASSSRTGQYEQYF,TGTGCCAGCAGCTCTAGGACAGGGCAATACGAGCAGTACTTC
NA,TRBJ1-1,TRBV30,NA,CAWMRANTEAFF,TGTGCCTGGATGCGGGCGAACACTGAAGCTTTCTTT
NA,TRBJ2-7,TRBV20-1,TRBD2,CSTWGLAGLSEQYF,TGCAGTACTTGGGGACTAGCGGGCTTATCCGAGCAGTACTTC
NA,TRBJ1-1,TRBV5-1,TRBD1,CASSLEGTVGGTEAFF,TGCGCCAGCAGCTTGGAGGGGACAGTCGGAGGCACTGAAGCTTTCTTT
few,TRBJ2-7,TRBV9,TRBD1,CASSRGTATSSYEQYF,TGTGCCAGCAGCAGGGGGACAGCAACAAGCTCCTACGAGCAGTACTTC
NA,TRBJ2-7,TRBV7-8,NA,CASSSHHTQGSSPYEQYF,TGTGCCAGCAGCTCTCACCACACCCAGGGATCCTCCCCCTACGAGCAGTACTTC
few,TRBJ1-2,TRBV20-1,NA,CSYSRRMRGYTF,TGCAGTTATTCTAGGAGGATGCGTGGCTACACCTTC